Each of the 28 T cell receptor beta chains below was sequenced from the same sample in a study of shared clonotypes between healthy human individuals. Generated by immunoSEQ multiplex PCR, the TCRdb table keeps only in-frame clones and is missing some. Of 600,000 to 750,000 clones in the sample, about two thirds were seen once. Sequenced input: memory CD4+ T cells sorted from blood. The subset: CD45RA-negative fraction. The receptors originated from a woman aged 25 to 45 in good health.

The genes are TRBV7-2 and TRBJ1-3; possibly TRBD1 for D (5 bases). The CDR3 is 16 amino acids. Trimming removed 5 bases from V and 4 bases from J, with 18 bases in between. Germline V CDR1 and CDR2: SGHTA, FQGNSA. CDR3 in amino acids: CASSPGPDGAGNTIYF. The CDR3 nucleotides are TGTGCCAGCAGCCCCGGCCCGGACGGGGCCGGAAACACCATATATTTT.

CDR3 amino acids: CASSTRPSGVYNEQFF. The CDR3 coding sequence is TGCGCCAGCAGCACGCGCCCTAGCGGGGTATACAATGAGCAGTTCTTC. The rearrangement uses TRBV5-1 and TRBJ2-1; TRBD2 aligns across 9 bases. The trim removed 4 bases at V and 4 bases at J, leaving 9 bases unmatched. Germline V gives CDR1 SGHRS, CDR2 YFSETQ. This CDR3 spans 16 amino acids. Full variable domain (remainder filled in from reference TRBV5-1 and TRBJ2-1): KAGVTQTPRYLIKTRGQQVTLSCSPISGHRSVSWYQQTPGQGLQFLFEYFSETQRNKGNFPGRFSGRQFSNSRSEMNVSTLELGDSALYLCASSTRPSGVYNEQFFGPGTRLTVL.

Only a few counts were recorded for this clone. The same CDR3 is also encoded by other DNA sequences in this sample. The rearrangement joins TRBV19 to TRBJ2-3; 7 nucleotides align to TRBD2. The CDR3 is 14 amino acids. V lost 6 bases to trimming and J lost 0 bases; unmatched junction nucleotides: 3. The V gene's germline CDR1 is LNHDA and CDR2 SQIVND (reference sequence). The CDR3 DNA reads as TGTGCCAGTAGGTCTAGCGGAAGCACAGATACGCAGTATTTT. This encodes CASRSSGSTDTQYF.

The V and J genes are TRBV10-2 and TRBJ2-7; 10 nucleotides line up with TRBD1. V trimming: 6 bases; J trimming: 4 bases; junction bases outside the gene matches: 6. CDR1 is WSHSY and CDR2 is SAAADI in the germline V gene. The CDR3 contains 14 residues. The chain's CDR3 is CASSRTGGSYEQYF. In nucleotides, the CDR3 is TGCGCCAGCAGCCGGACAGGGGGGTCGTACGAGCAGTACTTC.

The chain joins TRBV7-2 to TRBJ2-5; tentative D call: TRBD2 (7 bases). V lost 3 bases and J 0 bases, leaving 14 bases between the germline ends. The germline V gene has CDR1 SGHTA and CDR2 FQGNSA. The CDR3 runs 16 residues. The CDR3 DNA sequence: TGTGCCAGCAGCTTCTGGGGGGGCGGGTACCAAGAGACCCAGTACTTC. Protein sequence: CASSFWGGGYQETQYF. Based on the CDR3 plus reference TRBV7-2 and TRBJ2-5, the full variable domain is GAGVSQSPSNKVTEKGKDVELRCDPISGHTALYWYRQSLGQGLEFLIYFQGNSAPDKSGLPSDRFSAERTGGSVSTLTIQRTQQEDSAVYLCASSFWGGGYQETQYFGPGTRLLVL.

The chain's CDR3 is CASNGQGVHEQYF. The CDR3 bases are TGCGCCAGCAACGGACAGGGGGTACACGAGCAGTACTTC. The V call is TRBV10-2, the J call TRBJ2-7; 10 bases align to TRBD1. From germline, CDR1 is WSHSY and CDR2 SAAADI. V trimming: 7 bases; J trimming: 5 bases; junction bases outside the gene matches: 5. CDR3 size: 13 residues.

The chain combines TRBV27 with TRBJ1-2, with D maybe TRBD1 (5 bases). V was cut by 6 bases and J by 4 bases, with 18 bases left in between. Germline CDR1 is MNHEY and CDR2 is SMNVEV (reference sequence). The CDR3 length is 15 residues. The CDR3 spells CASRRKSGGGYGYTF. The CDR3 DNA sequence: TGTGCCAGCAGGAGAAAATCGGGGGGGGGCTATGGCTACACCTTC.

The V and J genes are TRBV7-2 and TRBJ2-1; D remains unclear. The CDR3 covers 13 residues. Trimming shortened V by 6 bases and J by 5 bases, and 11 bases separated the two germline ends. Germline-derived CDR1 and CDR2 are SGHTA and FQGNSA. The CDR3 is CASRSWADNEQFF. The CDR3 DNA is TGTGCCAGCAGGTCGTGGGCGGACAATGAGCAGTTCTTC.

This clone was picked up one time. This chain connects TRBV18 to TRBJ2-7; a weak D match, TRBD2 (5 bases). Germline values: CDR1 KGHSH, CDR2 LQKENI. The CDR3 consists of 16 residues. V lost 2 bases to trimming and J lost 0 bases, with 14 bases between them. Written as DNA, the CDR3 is TGTGCCAGCTCACCAAGTAGCGTCCCGAGCTCCTACGAGCAGTACTTC. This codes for CASSPSSVPSSYEQYF. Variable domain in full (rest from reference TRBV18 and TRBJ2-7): NAGVMQNPRHLVRRRGQEARLRCSPMKGHSHVYWYRQLPEEGLKFMVYLQKENIIDESGMPKERFSAEFPKEGPSILRIQQVVRGDSAAYFCASSPSSVPSSYEQYFGPGTRLTVT.

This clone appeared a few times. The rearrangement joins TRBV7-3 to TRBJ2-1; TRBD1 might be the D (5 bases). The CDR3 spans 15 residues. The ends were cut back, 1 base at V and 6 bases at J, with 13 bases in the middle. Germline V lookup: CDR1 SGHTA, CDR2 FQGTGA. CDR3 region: CASSLIHLQGNEQFF. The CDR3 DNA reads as TGTGCCAGCAGCTTAATCCACCTCCAGGGCAATGAGCAGTTCTTC.

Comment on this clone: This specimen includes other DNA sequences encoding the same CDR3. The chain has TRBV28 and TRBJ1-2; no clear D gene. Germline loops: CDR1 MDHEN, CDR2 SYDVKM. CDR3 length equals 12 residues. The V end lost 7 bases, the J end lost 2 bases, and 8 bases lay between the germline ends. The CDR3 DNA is TGTGCCAGCACCGATAGCAACTATGGCTACACCTTC. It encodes CASTDSNYGYTF.

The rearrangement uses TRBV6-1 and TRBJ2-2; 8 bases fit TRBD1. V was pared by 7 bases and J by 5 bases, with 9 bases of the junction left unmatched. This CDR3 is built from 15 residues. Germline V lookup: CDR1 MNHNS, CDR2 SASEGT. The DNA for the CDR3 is TGTGCCAGCACCGAAGGCGGGACAGGTACCGGGGAGCTGTTTTTT. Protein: CASTEGGTGTGELFF.

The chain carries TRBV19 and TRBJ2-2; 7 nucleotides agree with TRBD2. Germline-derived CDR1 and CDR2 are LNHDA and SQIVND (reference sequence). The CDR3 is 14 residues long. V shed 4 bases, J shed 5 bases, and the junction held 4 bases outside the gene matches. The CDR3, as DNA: TGTGCCAGTAGTAGTCAGCGGGGAACCGGGGAGCTGTTTTTT. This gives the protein CASSSQRGTGELFF. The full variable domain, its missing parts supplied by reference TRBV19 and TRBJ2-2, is DGGITQSPKYLFRKEGQNVTLSCEQNLNHDAMYWYRQDPGQGLRLIYYSQIVNDFQKGDIAEGYSVSREKKESFPLTVTSAQKNPTAFYLCASSSQRGTGELFFGEGSRLTVL.

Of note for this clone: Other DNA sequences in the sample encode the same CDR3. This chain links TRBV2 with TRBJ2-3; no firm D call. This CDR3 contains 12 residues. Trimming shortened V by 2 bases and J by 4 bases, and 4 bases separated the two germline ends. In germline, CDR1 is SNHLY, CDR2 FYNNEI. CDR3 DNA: TGTGCCAGCAGTGAATCCCCAGATACGCAGTATTTT. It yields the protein CASSESPDTQYF. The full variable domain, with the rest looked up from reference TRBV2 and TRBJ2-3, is EPEVTQTPSHQVTQMGQEVILRCVPISNHLYFYWYRQILGQKVEFLVSFYNNEISEKSEIFDDQFSVERPDGSNFTLKIRSTKLEDSAMYFCASSESPDTQYFGPGTRLTVL.

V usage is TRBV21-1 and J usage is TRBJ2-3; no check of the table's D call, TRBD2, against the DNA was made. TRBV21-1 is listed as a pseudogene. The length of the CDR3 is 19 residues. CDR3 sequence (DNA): TGTGCCAGCAGTACCGGGACTAGCGGAAGCGAGATAAGCACAGATACGCAGTATTTT. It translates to CASSTGTSGSEISTDTQYF.

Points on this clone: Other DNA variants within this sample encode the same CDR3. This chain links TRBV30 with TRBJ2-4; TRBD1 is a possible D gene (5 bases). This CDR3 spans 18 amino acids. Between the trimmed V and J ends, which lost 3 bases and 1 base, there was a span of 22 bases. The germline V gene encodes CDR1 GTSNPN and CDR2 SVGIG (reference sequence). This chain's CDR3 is CAWRQGSRVVGAKNIQYF. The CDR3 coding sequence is TGTGCCTGGAGACAAGGATCCAGGGTTGTAGGGGCCAAAAACATTCAGTACTTC. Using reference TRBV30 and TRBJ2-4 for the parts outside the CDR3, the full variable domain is SQTIHQWPATLVQPVGSPLSLECTVEGTSNPNLYWYRQAAGRGLQLLFYSVGIGQISSEVPQNLSASRPQDRQFILSSKKLLLSDSGFYLCAWRQGSRVVGAKNIQYFGAGTRLSVL.

CDR3 loop: CASSPQGGSYNEQFF. CDR3 nucleotide sequence: TGTGCCAGCAGCCCACAGGGGGGTTCCTACAATGAGCAGTTCTTC. The rearrangement links TRBV11-2 to TRBJ2-1; 8 nucleotides agree with TRBD1. The germline gives CDR1 SGHAT, CDR2 FQNNGV. The CDR3 has 15 residues. V was pared by 5 bases and J by 1 base, with 4 bases of the junction left unmatched.

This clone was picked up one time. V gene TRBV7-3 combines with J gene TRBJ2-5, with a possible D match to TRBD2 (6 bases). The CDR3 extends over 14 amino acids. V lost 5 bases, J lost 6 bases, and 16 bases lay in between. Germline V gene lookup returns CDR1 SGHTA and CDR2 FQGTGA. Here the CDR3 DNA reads TGTGCCAGCAGCGAGACCCGGGACTCTCAGACCCAGTACTTC. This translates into CASSETRDSQTQYF.

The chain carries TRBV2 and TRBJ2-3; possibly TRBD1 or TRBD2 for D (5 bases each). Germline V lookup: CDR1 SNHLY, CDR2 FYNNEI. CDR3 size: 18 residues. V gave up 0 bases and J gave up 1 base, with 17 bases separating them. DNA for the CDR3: TGTGCCAGCAGTGAAGCCCCCCGGGGAAGGGGTGGCACAGATACGCAGTATTTT. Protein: CASSEAPRGRGGTDTQYF. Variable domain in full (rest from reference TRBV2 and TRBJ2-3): EPEVTQTPSHQVTQMGQEVILRCVPISNHLYFYWYRQILGQKVEFLVSFYNNEISEKSEIFDDQFSVERPDGSNFTLKIRSTKLEDSAMYFCASSEAPRGRGGTDTQYFGPGTRLTVL.

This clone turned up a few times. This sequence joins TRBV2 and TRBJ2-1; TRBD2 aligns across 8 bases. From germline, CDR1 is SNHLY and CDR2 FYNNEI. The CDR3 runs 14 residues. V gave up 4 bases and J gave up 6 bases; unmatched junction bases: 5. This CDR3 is CASSALAAVNEQFF. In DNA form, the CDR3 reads TGTGCCAGCAGTGCACTAGCGGCTGTCAATGAGCAGTTCTTC. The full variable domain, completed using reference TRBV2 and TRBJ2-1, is EPEVTQTPSHQVTQMGQEVILRCVPISNHLYFYWYRQILGQKVEFLVSFYNNEISEKSEIFDDQFSVERPDGSNFTLKIRSTKLEDSAMYFCASSALAAVNEQFFGPGTRLTVL.

The CDR3 nucleotides read TGTGCCAGCAGCTCTGGGGGACTAGCGGGTGGAAGCTCCTACGAGCAGTACTTC. As protein: CASSSGGLAGGSSYEQYF. J is TRBJ2-7 and V is TRBV11-2; 12 bases align to TRBD2. The CDR3 sequence is 18 residues long. From germline, CDR1 is SGHAT and CDR2 FQNNGV. After removal of 4 bases from V and 0 bases from J, the junction contained 10 bases not matched to a gene.

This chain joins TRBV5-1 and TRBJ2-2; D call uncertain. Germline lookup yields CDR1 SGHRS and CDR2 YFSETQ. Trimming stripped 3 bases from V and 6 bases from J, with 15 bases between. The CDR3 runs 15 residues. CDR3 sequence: CASSSSEGISGELFF. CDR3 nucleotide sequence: TGCGCCAGCAGCTCTTCTGAAGGGATCTCCGGGGAGCTGTTTTTT.

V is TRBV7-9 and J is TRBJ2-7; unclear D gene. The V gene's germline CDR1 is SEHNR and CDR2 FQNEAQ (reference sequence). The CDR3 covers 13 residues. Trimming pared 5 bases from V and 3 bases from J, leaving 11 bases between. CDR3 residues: CASSPHGLYEQYF. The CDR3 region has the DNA TGTGCCAGCAGCCCGCACGGGCTCTACGAGCAGTACTTC.

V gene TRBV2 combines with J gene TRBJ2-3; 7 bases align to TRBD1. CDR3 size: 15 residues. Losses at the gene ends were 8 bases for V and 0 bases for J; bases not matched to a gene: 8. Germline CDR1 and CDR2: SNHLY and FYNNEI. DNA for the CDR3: TGTGCCAGCGCCGCTCAGGGGGTCAGCACAGATACGCAGTATTTT. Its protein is CASAAQGVSTDTQYF.

This CDR3 reads CASSRSRRGSQETQYF. The CDR3 DNA sequence: TGTGCCAGCAGCCGATCCCGTCGCGGCAGCCAAGAGACCCAGTACTTC. The rearrangement joins TRBV7-9 to TRBJ2-5; D gene unclear. V shed 5 bases and J shed 1 base, with 17 bases lying between them. The CDR3 is made up of 16 amino acids. Germline CDR1 is SEHNR and CDR2 is FQNEAQ (reference sequence).

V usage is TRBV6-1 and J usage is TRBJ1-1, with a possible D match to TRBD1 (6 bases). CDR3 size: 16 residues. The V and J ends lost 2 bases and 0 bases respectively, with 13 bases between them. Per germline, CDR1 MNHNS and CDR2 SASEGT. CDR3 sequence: CASSEFLRTVNTEAFF. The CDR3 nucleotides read TGTGCCAGCAGTGAATTTTTGCGGACAGTGAACACTGAAGCTTTCTTT.

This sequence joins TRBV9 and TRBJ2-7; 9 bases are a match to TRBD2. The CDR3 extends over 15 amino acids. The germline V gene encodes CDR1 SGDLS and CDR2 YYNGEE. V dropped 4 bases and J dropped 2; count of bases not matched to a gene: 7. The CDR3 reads CASSPNAGGPYEQYF. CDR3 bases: TGTGCCAGCAGCCCAAATGCGGGAGGGCCCTACGAGCAGTACTTC.

The CDR3, as DNA: TGTGCCAGCACGAAGGACAGGGCCTCCGGAGATACGCAGTATTTT. It encodes CASTKDRASGDTQYF. The rearrangement links TRBV6-1 to TRBJ2-3, with TRBD1 matching 8 bases. The CDR3 contains 15 residues. Trimming cost V 7 bases and J 5 bases; bases outside gene matches: 11. Germline V lookup: CDR1 MNHNS, CDR2 SASEGT.